The 15 T cell receptor beta chains below all came from one sample that was sequenced in a study of T-cell memory formation after mild COVID-19. TCRdb analysed the 5' RACE reads with MiXCR anew, one entry per CDR3 protein. The sample lists 580,000 or so distinct CDR3 sequences; roughly 17% were seen once. Sequenced: PBMCs or a T cell subset sorted from them (not recorded which). The receptors come from an adult woman who had mild COVID-19 (a few samples of this study predate the infection). Cell type and time point are not known.

V gene TRBV7-9 combines with J gene TRBJ1-2; 8 positions agree with TRBD1. Germline-derived CDR1 and CDR2 are SEHNR and FQNEAQ (reference sequence). V was clipped by 4 bases and J by 3 bases; unmatched bases: 7. This CDR3 contains 15 residues. For the CDR3, the DNA is TGTGCCAGCAGCTCGATCAGGGGGCTCCACTATGGCTACACCTTC. Translating gives CASSSIRGLHYGYTF. Full variable domain (outside the CDR3, taken from reference TRBV7-9 and TRBJ1-2): DTGVSQNPRHKITKRGQNVTFRCDPISEHNRLYWYRQTLGQGPEFLTYFQNEAQLEKSRLLSDRFSAERPKGSFSTLEIQRTEQGDSAMYLCASSSIRGLHYGYTFGSGTRLTVV.

This clonotype was detected a few times. The chain combines TRBV9 with TRBJ2-5; D call uncertain. Germline lookup yields CDR1 SGDLS and CDR2 YYNGEE. The CDR3 length is 14 residues. V dropped 0 bases and J dropped 7 bases, with 13 bases sitting between them. The CDR3 here is CASSVGPELGTQYF. As DNA, the CDR3 is TGTGCCAGCAGCGTAGGGCCGGAGTTGGGGACCCAGTACTTC.

This clonotype was seen a handful of times. The chain carries TRBV29-1 and TRBJ2-2, with D perhaps matching TRBD2 (6 bases). The V gene lost 4 bases and the J gene lost 3 bases, with 9 bases spanning the gap. The CDR3 runs 13 residues. Germline-derived CDR1 and CDR2 are SQVTM and ANQGSEA. DNA for the CDR3: TGCAGCGTTGCGCGGGGCGACACCGGGGAGCTGTTTTTT. Its translation is CSVARGDTGELFF.

The sample holds a few counts of this clonotype. The J gene is TRBJ2-3, the V gene TRBV9; 7 positions match TRBD1. The CDR3 consists of 16 residues. Per the germline V gene, CDR1 is SGDLS and CDR2 is YYNGEE. The V segment lost 4 bases and the J segment 1 base; nucleotides outside the gene matches: 9. Written as DNA, the CDR3 is TGTGCCAGCAGCTTCGGATGGGACAGAGGCACAGATACGCAGTATTTT. It translates to CASSFGWDRGTDTQYF.

This clonotype showed up just a few times. The rearrangement joins TRBV18 to TRBJ2-7, with no clear D. The CDR3 runs to 16 residues. Germline V gene data show CDR1 as KGHSH and CDR2 as LQKENI. V lost 6 bases to trimming and J lost 0 bases, with 18 bases between them. The CDR3 DNA reads TGTGCCAGCTCCCCTGGGCTGGAGCTGAGCTCCTACGAGCAGTACTTC. Its protein is CASSPGLELSSYEQYF. The full variable domain, completed using reference TRBV18 and TRBJ2-7, is NAGVMQNPRHLVRRRGQEARLRCSPMKGHSHVYWYRQLPEEGLKFMVYLQKENIIDESGMPKERFSAEFPKEGPSILRIQQVVRGDSAAYFCASSPGLELSSYEQYFGPGTRLTVT.

This clonotype has just a few counts. The chain employs TRBV7-2 and TRBJ1-6; D call uncertain. Per germline, CDR1 SGHTA and CDR2 FQGNSA. The CDR3 runs to 15 residues. Trimming took off 5 bases at V and 3 bases at J, with 11 bases between the two ends. CDR3 amino acids: CASSRKGIYNSPLHF. The CDR3 DNA is TGTGCCAGCAGCCGCAAGGGAATCTATAATTCACCCCTCCACTTT.

This chain joins TRBV29-1 and TRBJ2-7; maybe TRBD1 (5 bases). V lost 4 bases, J lost 6 bases, and 13 bases lay in between. CDR3 length: 12 amino acids. CDR1 is SQVTM, CDR2 ANQGSEA, per germline. This CDR3 reads CSVGQWIGEQYF. CDR3 in DNA: TGCAGCGTTGGACAGTGGATCGGCGAGCAGTACTTC.

This clonotype was seen at least ten times. The chain links TRBV12-3 or TRBV12-4 to TRBJ2-7; weak D call: TRBD1 (5 bases). Trimming cost V 2 bases and J 3 bases, with 14 bases left between them. This CDR3 is built from 15 residues. In DNA, the CDR3 is TGTGCCAGCAGTTTATGGGGTACAGGAAACTACGAGCAGTACTTC. This translates into CASSLWGTGNYEQYF.

J is TRBJ2-7 and V is TRBV6-5; TRBD1 matches at 8 bases. Germline values: CDR1 MNHEY, CDR2 SVGAGI. CDR3 size: 15 residues. Unmatched junction bases numbered 7, after V lost 4 bases and J lost 2 bases. CDR3 sequence: CASSFDRGQTYEQYF. The CDR3 DNA sequence: TGTGCCAGCAGTTTTGACAGGGGACAAACCTACGAGCAGTACTTC.

The rearrangement uses TRBV20-1 and TRBJ2-7, with D perhaps assigned TRBD1 or TRBD2 (5 bases each). The V gene's germline CDR1 is DFQATT and CDR2 SNEGSKA (reference sequence). This CDR3 contains 11 residues. The V and J ends lost 7 bases and 2 bases respectively, with 9 bases between them. CDR3: CSVWGPYEQYF. The CDR3 bases are TGCAGTGTCTGGGGACCCTACGAGCAGTACTTC.

V is TRBV30 and J is TRBJ1-2; D unresolved. Germline-derived CDR1 and CDR2 are GTSNPN and SVGIG (reference sequence). V lost 0 bases and J 8 bases, leaving 13 bases between the germline ends. The CDR3 is made up of 13 amino acids. The CDR3 DNA sequence: TGTGCCTGGAGTGTGGGTTTTGGTCGGGGCTACACCTTC. This translates into CAWSVGFGRGYTF.

The V call is TRBV7-3, the J call TRBJ2-3; TRBD1 is a possible D gene (6 bases). This CDR3 is 13 amino acids long. V gave up 3 bases and J gave up 6 bases, with 10 bases separating them. Per the germline V gene, CDR1 is SGHTA and CDR2 is FQGTGA. The CDR3 protein is CASSLDRPDTQYF. The CDR3 region has the DNA TGTGCCAGCAGCTTGGACAGACCCGATACGCAGTATTTT.

This clonotype was counted only a few times. This chain joins TRBV6-5 and TRBJ2-2, with unresolved D. Germline-derived CDR1 and CDR2 are MNHEY and SVGAGI. CDR3 length: 12 amino acids. Trimming took 5 bases from V and 7 from J, leaving 8 bases between them. CDR3: CASSQRIGELFF. Here the CDR3 DNA reads TGTGCCAGCAGTCAAAGGATCGGGGAGCTGTTTTTT.

The chain links TRBV9 to TRBJ1-3; 7 positions match TRBD1. The V and J ends lost 0 bases and 4 bases, in that order; junction bases with no gene match: 10. Germline V gene lookup returns CDR1 SGDLS and CDR2 YYNGEE. The CDR3 contains 17 residues. The CDR3 loop reads CASSVGQGSSFGNTIYF. CDR3 in DNA: TGTGCCAGCAGCGTAGGACAGGGTTCGTCCTTCGGAAACACCATATATTTT.

This rearrangement joins TRBV6-5 to TRBJ1-2; D unclear. Trimming pared 6 bases from V and 0 bases from J, leaving 14 bases between. Germline CDR1 MNHEY, CDR2 SVGAGI. This CDR3 is 15 amino acids long. CDR3 in amino acids: CASRKPRESNYGYTF. The CDR3 DNA is TGTGCCAGCAGGAAACCCCGGGAATCTAACTATGGCTACACCTTC.